The present T cell receptor beta chain was sequenced within a study of shared clonotypes between healthy human individuals. Trimming left V 3 bases short and J 6 bases short, with 20 bases between. Germline lookup yields CDR1 KGHSH and CDR2 LQKENI. There are 16 residues in the CDR3. Authors' processing steps: In the immunoSEQ data, sequences were junction-only and lacked quality scores, so filtering differed. Using immunoSEQ multiplex PCR, the repertoire was profiled, and TCRdb retains in-frame clones only, with some absent. The DNA gave D and trimming, while V, J and clone size come from that table. Here the sample spans some 1,100,000 clones, about 80% being singletons.

This sequence was found in a man aged 18 to 29 in good health. Some clones in this sample may be carry-over from other donors' samples. Sequencing input: memory CD4+ T cells from PBMCs. Subset of the sample: CD45RA-negative fraction. V is TRBV18 and J is TRBJ2-5; the D gene could be TRBD1 or TRBD2 (5 bases each). CDR3: CASSPLRAGAQQTQYF. The DNA for the CDR3 is TGTGCCAGCTCACCCCTCCGGGCCGGGGCCCAGCAGACCCAGTACTTC. The whole variable domain, filled in from reference TRBV18 and TRBJ2-5, reads NAGVMQNPRHLVRRRGQEARLRCSPMKGHSHVYWYRQLPEEGLKFMVYLQKENIIDESGMPKERFSAEFPKEGPSILRIQQVVRGDSAAYFCASSPLRAGAQQTQYFGPGTRLLVL.